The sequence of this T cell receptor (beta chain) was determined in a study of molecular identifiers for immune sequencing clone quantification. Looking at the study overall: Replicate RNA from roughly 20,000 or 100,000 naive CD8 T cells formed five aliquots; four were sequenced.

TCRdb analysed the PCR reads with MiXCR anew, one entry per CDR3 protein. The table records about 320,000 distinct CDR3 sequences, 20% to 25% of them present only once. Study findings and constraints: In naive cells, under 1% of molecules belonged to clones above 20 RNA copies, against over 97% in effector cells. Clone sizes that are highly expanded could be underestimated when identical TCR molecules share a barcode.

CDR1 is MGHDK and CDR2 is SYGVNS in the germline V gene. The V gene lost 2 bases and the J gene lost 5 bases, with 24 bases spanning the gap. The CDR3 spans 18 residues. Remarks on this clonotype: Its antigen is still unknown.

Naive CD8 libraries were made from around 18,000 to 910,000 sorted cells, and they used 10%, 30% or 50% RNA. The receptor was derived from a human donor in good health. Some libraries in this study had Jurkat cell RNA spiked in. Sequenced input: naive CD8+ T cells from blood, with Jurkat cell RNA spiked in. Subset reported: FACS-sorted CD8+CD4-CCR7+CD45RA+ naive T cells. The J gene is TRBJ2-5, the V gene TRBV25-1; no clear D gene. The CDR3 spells CASSERALKTHLGETQYF. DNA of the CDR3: TGTGCCAGCAGTGAAAGGGCGCTGAAGACCCACCTCGGGGAGACCCAGTACTTC.